One sample yielded the 11 T cell receptor beta chains listed below, sequenced in a study of read filtering for tumor transcriptome and immune sequencing. From roughly 390 ng of RNA, a library with molecular barcoded alpha/delta and beta/gamma adaptors was made. TCRdb redid the calling of the reads with MiXCR, one entry per CDR3 protein. The sample yields 30,000 to 40,000 distinct CDR3 sequences, 13% to 15% seen once. Sequenced: a population of CD138-negative cells sorted from bone marrow. The receptors come from a donor at least 40 years old with multiple myeloma.

This clonotype was seen only a few times. The chain is built from TRBV6-1 and TRBJ2-7, with a tentative D call TRBD1 (5 bases). The germline V gene encodes CDR1 MNHNS and CDR2 SASEGT. V lost 8 bases and J 2 bases, leaving 13 bases between the germline ends. CDR3 length equals 13 residues. The CDR3 is CASRGRETYEQYF. CDR3 nucleotide sequence: TGTGCCAGCCGAGGCAGGGAAACCTACGAGCAGTACTTC.

Judged by abundance, this clonotype is medium-sized. This chain uses TRBV6-1 with TRBJ2-1; no clear D. Germline V gene data show CDR1 as MNHNS and CDR2 as SASEGT. The CDR3 sequence is 13 residues long. With 6 bases removed from V and 5 bases from J, the gap between germline ends came to 11 bases. CDR3 region: CASRAPINNEQFF. The CDR3 DNA sequence: TGTGCCAGCAGGGCCCCGATTAACAATGAGCAGTTCTTC.

By frequency in the sample, this clonotype is medium-sized. The chain combines TRBV7-6 with TRBJ1-4; D might be TRBD1 (6 bases). This CDR3 has 14 residues. Germline CDR1 is SGHVS and CDR2 is FNYEAQ. V was cut by 5 bases and J by 5 bases, with 12 bases left in between. The DNA for the CDR3 is TGTGCCAGCAGCCTCAGGGGCCCGAATGAAAAACTGTTTTTT. This codes for CASSLRGPNEKLFF.

This clonotype is medium-sized within its sample. The CDR3 region is CSATSSGRADSNEQFF. As DNA, the CDR3 is TGCAGTGCTACGTCTAGCGGGAGGGCCGATTCGAATGAGCAGTTCTTC. The chain carries TRBV20-1 and TRBJ2-1; 12 bases align to TRBD2. V dropped 4 bases and J dropped 7; count of bases not matched to a gene: 11. From germline, CDR1 is DFQATT and CDR2 SNEGSKA (reference sequence). CDR3 length: 16 residues.

This clonotype was counted ten times or more. The chain is built from TRBV10-3 and TRBJ2-3; tentatively, D is TRBD2 (6 bases). In germline, CDR1 is ENHRY, CDR2 SYGVKD. Trimming pared 11 bases from V and 7 bases from J, leaving 13 bases between. The CDR3 has 11 residues. Written as DNA, the CDR3 is TGTGCCGCTCTAAGCGGGCATACGCAGTATTTT. Its translation: CAALSGHTQYF.

Concerning this clonotype itself: A read error is possible here, since a much larger clone lies one base away. The V call is TRBV7-7, the J call TRBJ2-1; no clear D. Germline values: CDR1 SSHAT, CDR2 FNYEAQ (reference sequence). The CDR3 has 13 amino acids. CDR3 sequence (DNA): TGTGCTAGCAGCTTGACCCATTACAATGGGCAGTTCTTC. Its translation is CASSLTHYNGQFF.

This clonotype was found many times. This chain connects TRBV20-1 to TRBJ2-7; possible D gene TRBD2, 7 bases. The CDR3 contains 11 residues. The germline V gene has CDR1 DFQATT and CDR2 SNEGSKA (reference sequence). V was trimmed by 3 bases and J by 9 bases, leaving 12 bases between them. The CDR3 DNA reads as TGCAGTGCTAGTGCGGGGGACACGCAGTACTTC. The encoded protein is CSASAGDTQYF.

This chain joins TRBV20-1 and TRBJ1-2; D not certain. Germline V gives CDR1 DFQATT, CDR2 SNEGSKA (reference sequence). This CDR3 contains 15 residues. Trimming removed 2 bases at V and 4 bases at J, with 17 bases between. The CDR3 reads CSARPYSSISYGYTF. The CDR3 region has the DNA TGCAGTGCTAGACCCTACAGCAGTATTAGCTATGGCTACACCTTC.

The sample holds a few counts of this clonotype. Being one base from a much bigger clone, this may be a read error. Lacking the conserved final phenylalanine or tryptophan, this CDR3 likely reflects a read error. V usage is TRBV24-1 and J usage is TRBJ2-2; D remains ambiguous. V was clipped by 9 bases and J by 1 base, with 8 bases between them. CDR1 and CDR2 from the germline V gene are KGHDR and SFDVKD. The CDR3 loop spans 13 amino acids. CDR3 sequence reads: CATAYLNTGELFI. The CDR3, as DNA: TGTGCCACCGCCTACTTGAACACCGGGGAGCTGTTTATT.

This clonotype ranks as medium-sized. The chain is built from TRBV7-9 and TRBJ2-1; the D gene is possibly TRBD2 (5 bases). Trimming left V 1 base short and J 10 bases short, with 8 bases between. CDR1 is SEHNR and CDR2 is FQNEAQ in the germline V gene (reference sequence). CDR3 size: 12 residues. CDR3 nucleotide sequence: TGTGCCAGCAGCTTAGGGGCTAGCGAGCAGTTCTTC. This codes for CASSLGASEQFF. Looking up the rest from reference TRBV7-9 and TRBJ2-1 gives the full variable domain: DTGVSQNPRHKITKRGQNVTFRCDPISEHNRLYWYRQTLGQGPEFLTYFQNEAQLEKSRLLSDRFSAERPKGSFSTLEIQRTEQGDSAMYLCASSLGASEQFFGPGTRLTVL.

This clonotype occurred many times. J is TRBJ2-7 and V is TRBV29-1, with 7 bases aligning to TRBD1. Germline V gene lookup returns CDR1 SQVTM and CDR2 ANQGSEA. CDR3 length equals 12 residues. Losses at the gene ends were 7 bases for V and 3 bases for J; bases not matched to a gene: 6. The CDR3 DNA reads TGCAGCGGCCGGGACAGCATCTACGAGCAGTACTTC. This encodes CSGRDSIYEQYF.